Listed below are T cell receptor beta chains from one sample, sequenced in a study of spatial heterogeneity in lung cancer. TCRdb analysed the 5' RACE reads with MiXCR anew, one entry per CDR3 protein. The table has about 39,000 distinct CDR3 sequences, around 3.1% seen once. Sequenced material: normal lung tissue next to the tumor, taken at surgery. All receptors derive from a male donor with early-stage non-small cell lung cancer. CDR3s include the opening cysteine and the closing phenylalanine or tryptophan. The D gene is left open where the match is weak. The size entry is marked missing in some rows and otherwise reads once, few, many or a size class.

v_gene	j_gene	abundance	d_gene	CDR3aa	CDR3nt
TRBV2	TRBJ2-7	many	-	CASSEVGGTSHEQYF	TGTGCCAGCAGTGAAGTAGGGGGGACCTCCCACGAGCAGTACTTC
TRBV20-1	TRBJ1-2	few	-	CSARDLFAGGDGYTF	TGCAGTGCTAGAGATCTCTTTGCAGGAGGGGATGGCTACACCTTC
TRBV7-2	TRBJ1-5	many	-	CASSLSGPSWGNQPQHF	TGTGCCAGCAGCTTAAGTGGGCCCAGCTGGGGCAATCAGCCCCAGCATTTT
TRBV7-9	TRBJ1-1	many	-	CASSLSAARNTEAFF	TGTGCCAGCAGCTTGAGTGCGGCTCGAAACACTGAAGCTTTCTTT
TRBV5-8	TRBJ2-2	many	-	CASSLVLSGLDTGELFF	TGTGCCAGCAGCTTGGTATTGTCAGGGTTGGACACCGGGGAGCTGTTTTTT
TRBV7-3	TRBJ1-6	-	-	CASSLSGQGSPLHF	TGTGCCAGCAGCTTATCCGGGCAGGGTTCACCCCTCCACTTT
TRBV12-3/TRBV12-4	TRBJ1-5	medium-sized	-	CASTKDSEQPQHF	TGTGCCAGCACTAAGGACAGTGAACAGCCCCAGCATTTT
TRBV7-2	TRBJ1-2	many	-	CASSHQGLRGYTF	TGTGCCAGCAGCCACCAGGGGCTCCGTGGCTACACCTTC
TRBV12-3/TRBV12-4	TRBJ2-1	many	-	CASSFAGKSYNEQFF	TGTGCCAGCAGTTTCGCAGGGAAATCCTACAATGAGCAGTTCTTC
TRBV6-2/TRBV6-3	TRBJ1-5	many	TRBD1	CASSFSGTGDQPQHF	TGTGCCAGCAGTTTCTCCGGGACAGGGGACCAGCCCCAGCATTTT
TRBV28	TRBJ1-5	many	TRBD1	CASSYGQGAWQPQHF	TGTGCCAGCAGTTACGGGCAGGGGGCTTGGCAGCCCCAGCATTTT
TRBV28	TRBJ2-2	many	-	CASSYLPAGTNTGELFF	TGTGCCAGCAGTTACCTCCCCGCTGGGACCAACACCGGGGAGCTGTTTTTT
TRBV27	TRBJ2-1	many	TRBD1	CASSHMRGQGGNEQFF	TGTGCCAGCAGCCACATGAGGGGACAGGGAGGCAATGAGCAGTTCTTC
TRBV12-3/TRBV12-4	TRBJ1-1	many	-	CASNPGGMNTEAFF	TGTGCCAGCAACCCCGGGGGGATGAACACTGAAGCTTTCTTT
TRBV30	TRBJ2-2	few	-	CAWSDYYTGELFF	TGTGCCTGGAGTGACTATTACACCGGGGAGCTGTTTTTT
TRBV3-1	TRBJ2-5	many	TRBD1	CASSLLGTGQETQYF	TGTGCCAGCAGCCTCCTTGGGACAGGCCAAGAGACCCAGTACTTC
TRBV28	TRBJ2-1	many	TRBD1	CASSLETGFYNEQFF	TGTGCCAGCAGTTTGGAGACAGGGTTTTACAATGAGCAGTTCTTC
TRBV10-3	TRBJ1-2	many	-	CAITGEPNYGYTF	TGTGCCATCACCGGAGAGCCAAACTATGGCTACACCTTC
TRBV9	TRBJ2-7	-	-	CASSAGGGGAWEQYF	TGTGCCAGCAGCGCCGGAGGGGGAGGCGCCTGGGAGCAGTACTTC
TRBV5-1	TRBJ2-7	many	TRBD2	CASSPHGTRTNEQYF	TGCGCCAGCAGCCCGCACGGGACTAGAACTAACGAGCAGTACTTC
TRBV7-8	TRBJ1-5	few	TRBD1	CASSSRRGGTGRVSGNQPQHF	TGTGCCAGCAGCTCCCGGCGGGGGGGGACAGGGCGTGTATCGGGCAATCAGCCCCAGCATTTT
TRBV24-1	TRBJ2-2	few	-	CATSDSGRWNTGELFF	TGTGCCACCAGTGATTCGGGACGGTGGAACACCGGGGAGCTGTTTTTT
TRBV28	TRBJ2-3	many	TRBD2	CASSTGGSGSLTDTQYF	TGTGCCAGCAGCACCGGGGGGAGCGGGAGTCTGACAGATACGCAGTATTTT
TRBV7-2	TRBJ2-2	-	-	CASSGRQGGTGELFF	TGTGCCAGCAGCGGGCGACAGGGAGGGACCGGGGAGCTGTTTTTT
TRBV20-1	TRBJ2-7	many	-	CSATRPGEPISLYEQYF	TGCAGTGCCACTCGCCCGGGGGAACCGATTTCCCTCTACGAGCAGTACTTC